This TCR beta chain was captured by sequencing in a study of T cell responses to AZD1222 COVID-19 vaccine. Profiled with immunoSEQ multiplex PCR; TCRdb holds only in-frame clones, not every one. This table has 90,000 to 150,000 clones, 75% to 90% appearing once. CDR3 length: 12 residues. The germline V gene encodes CDR1 MDHEN and CDR2 SYDVKM. V was trimmed by 5 bases and J by 4 bases, leaving 3 bases between them. This chain uses TRBV28 with TRBJ2-6; D is uncertain. The source material was peripheral blood, sampled on day 0 of AZD1222 vaccination. This sequence originates from an adult in good health. CDR3 sequence: CASSGGANVLTF. The CDR3 coding sequence is TGTGCCAGCAGTGGCGGGGCCAACGTCCTGACTTTC.